This T cell receptor beta chain appears in the sequencing data of a study of T cells in localized non-small cell lung cancer. Notes on this clone: Its matching antigen is unknown.

TCRdb's table, derived via immunoSEQ multiplex PCR, lists solely in-frame clones and lacks some. The sample has about 61,000 clones; about 90% are singletons. Notes on the study in general: Multi-region tumor sequencing was not done, so intratumor heterogeneity could not be excluded. Higher blood T cell density went with longer overall survival.

This clonotype was obtained from a man aged 35 to 70 with stage I squamous cell lung carcinoma. The specimen was peripheral blood, collected before any cancer treatment.

CDR3 DNA sequence: TGTGCCACCCGGTTCAGGGGCCTCAAACGCAATGAGCAGTTCTTC. Encoded protein: CATRFRGLKRNEQFF. The chain couples TRBV7-9 to TRBJ2-1, with D tentatively TRBD1 (6 bases). V shed 10 bases and J shed 6 bases, with 22 bases lying between them. Germline assignment: CDR1 SEHNR and CDR2 FQNEAQ (reference sequence). The CDR3 sequence is 15 residues long.